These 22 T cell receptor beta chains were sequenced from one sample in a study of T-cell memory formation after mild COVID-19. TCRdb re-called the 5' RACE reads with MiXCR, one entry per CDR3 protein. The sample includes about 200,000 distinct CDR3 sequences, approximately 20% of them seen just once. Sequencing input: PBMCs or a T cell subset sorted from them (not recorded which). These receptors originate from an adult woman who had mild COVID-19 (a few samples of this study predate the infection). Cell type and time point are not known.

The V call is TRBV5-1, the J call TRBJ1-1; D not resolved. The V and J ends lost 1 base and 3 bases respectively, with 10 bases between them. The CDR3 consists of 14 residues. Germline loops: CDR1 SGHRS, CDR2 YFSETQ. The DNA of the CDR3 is TGCGCCAGCAGCTTGCACGGCCCCGACACTGAAGCTTTCTTT. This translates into CASSLHGPDTEAFF.

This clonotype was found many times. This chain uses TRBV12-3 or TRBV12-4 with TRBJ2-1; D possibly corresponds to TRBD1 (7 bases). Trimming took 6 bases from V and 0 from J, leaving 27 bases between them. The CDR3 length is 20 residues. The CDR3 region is CASRYSALGGQRSSYNEQFF. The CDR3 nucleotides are TGTGCCAGCAGATATAGCGCCTTGGGGGGACAGAGAAGCTCCTACAATGAGCAGTTCTTC.

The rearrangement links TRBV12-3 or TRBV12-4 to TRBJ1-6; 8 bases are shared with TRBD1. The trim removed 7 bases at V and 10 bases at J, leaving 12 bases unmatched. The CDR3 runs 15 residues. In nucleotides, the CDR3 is TGTGCCAGCACTATAAGGACAGGGCAGGAATCACCCCTCCACTTT. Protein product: CASTIRTGQESPLHF.

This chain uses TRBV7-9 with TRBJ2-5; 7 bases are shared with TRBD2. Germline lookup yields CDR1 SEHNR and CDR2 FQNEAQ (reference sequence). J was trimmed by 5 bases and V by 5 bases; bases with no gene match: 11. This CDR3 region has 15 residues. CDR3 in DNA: TGTGCCAGCAGCCGACGGTCTGCGGGGGAGGAGACCCAGTACTTC. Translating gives CASSRRSAGEETQYF.

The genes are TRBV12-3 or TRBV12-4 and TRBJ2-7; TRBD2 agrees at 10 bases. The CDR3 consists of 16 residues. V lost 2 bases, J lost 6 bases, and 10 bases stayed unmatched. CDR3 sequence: CASSLQRGGRGGEQYF. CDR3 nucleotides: TGTGCCAGCAGTTTACAGCGGGGGGGCCGGGGTGGCGAGCAGTACTTC.

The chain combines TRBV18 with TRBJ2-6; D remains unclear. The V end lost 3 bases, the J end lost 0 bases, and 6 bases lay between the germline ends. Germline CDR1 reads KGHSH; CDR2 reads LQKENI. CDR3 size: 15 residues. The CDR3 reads CASSPTVSGANVLTF. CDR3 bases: TGTGCCAGCTCACCGACGGTCTCTGGGGCCAACGTCCTGACTTTC.

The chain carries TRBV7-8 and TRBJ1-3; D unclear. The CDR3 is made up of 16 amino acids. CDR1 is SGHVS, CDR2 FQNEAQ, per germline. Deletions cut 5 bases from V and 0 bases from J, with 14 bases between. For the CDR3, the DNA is TGTGCCAGCAGCGACCGACGGTTGATCTCTGGAAACACCATATATTTT. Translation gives CASSDRRLISGNTIYF.

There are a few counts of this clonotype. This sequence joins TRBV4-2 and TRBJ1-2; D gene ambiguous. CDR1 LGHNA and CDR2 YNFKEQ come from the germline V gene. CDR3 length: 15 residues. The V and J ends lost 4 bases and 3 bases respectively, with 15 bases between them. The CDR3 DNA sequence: TGTGCCAGCAGCCCCCGAGACCAGCATGACTATGGCTACACCTTC. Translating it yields CASSPRDQHDYGYTF.

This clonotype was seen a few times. In DNA form, the CDR3 reads TGTGCCAGCAGTCCCCGACCGCGGCCACTATATGGCTACACCTTC. Its translation: CASSPRPRPLYGYTF. The V and J genes are TRBV6-5 and TRBJ1-2; D ambiguous. The CDR3 sequence is 15 residues long. From germline, CDR1 is MNHEY and CDR2 SVGAGI. V gave up 5 bases and J gave up 5 bases, with 18 bases separating them.

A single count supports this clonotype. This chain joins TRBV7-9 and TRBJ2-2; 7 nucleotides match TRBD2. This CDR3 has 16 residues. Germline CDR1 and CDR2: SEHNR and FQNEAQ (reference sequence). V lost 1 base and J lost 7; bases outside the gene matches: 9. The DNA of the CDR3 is TGTGCCAGCAGCTTAGTGCCAGCGGGAATACGCGGGGAGCTGTTTTTT. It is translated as CASSLVPAGIRGELFF.

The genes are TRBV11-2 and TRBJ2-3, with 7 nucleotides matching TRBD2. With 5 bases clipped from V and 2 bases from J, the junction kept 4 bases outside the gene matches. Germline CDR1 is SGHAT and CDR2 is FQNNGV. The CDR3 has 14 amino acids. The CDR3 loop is CASSEGLHTDTQYF. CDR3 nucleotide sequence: TGTGCCAGCAGCGAGGGACTACACACAGATACGCAGTATTTT.

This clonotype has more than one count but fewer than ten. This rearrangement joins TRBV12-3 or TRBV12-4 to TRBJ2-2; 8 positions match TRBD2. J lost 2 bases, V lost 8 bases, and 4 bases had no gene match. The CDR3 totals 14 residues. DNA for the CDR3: TGTGCCAGCCCCGGACTAGCTAACACCGGGGAGCTGTTTTTT. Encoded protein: CASPGLANTGELFF.

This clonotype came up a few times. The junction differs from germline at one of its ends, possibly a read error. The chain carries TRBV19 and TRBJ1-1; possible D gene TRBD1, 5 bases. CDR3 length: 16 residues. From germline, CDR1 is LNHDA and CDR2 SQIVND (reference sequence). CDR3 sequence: CASRIDRGVMNTEAFF. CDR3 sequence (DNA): TGTGCCAGTAGAATAGACCGGGGGGTTATGAACACTGAAGCTTTCTTT.

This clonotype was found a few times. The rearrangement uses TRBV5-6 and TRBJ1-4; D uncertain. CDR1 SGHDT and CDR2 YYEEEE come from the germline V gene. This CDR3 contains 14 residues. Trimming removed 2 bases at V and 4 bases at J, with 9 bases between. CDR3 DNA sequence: TGTGCCAGCAGCTTCTACAGCCATAATGAAAAACTGTTTTTT. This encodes CASSFYSHNEKLFF.

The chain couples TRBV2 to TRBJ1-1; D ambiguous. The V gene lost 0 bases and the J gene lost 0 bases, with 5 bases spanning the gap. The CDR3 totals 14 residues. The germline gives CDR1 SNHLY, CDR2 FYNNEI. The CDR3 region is CASSEARVNTEAFF. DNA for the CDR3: TGTGCCAGCAGTGAAGCAAGAGTGAACACTGAAGCTTTCTTT. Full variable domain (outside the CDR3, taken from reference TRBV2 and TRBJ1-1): EPEVTQTPSHQVTQMGQEVILRCVPISNHLYFYWYRQILGQKVEFLVSFYNNEISEKSEIFDDQFSVERPDGSNFTLKIRSTKLEDSAMYFCASSEARVNTEAFFGQGTRLTVV.

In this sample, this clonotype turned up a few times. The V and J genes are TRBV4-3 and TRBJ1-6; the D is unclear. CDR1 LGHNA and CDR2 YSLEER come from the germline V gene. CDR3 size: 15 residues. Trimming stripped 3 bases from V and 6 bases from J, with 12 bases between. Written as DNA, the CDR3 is TGCGCCAGCAGCCAGAGAGTCGCGGGTAATTCACCCCTCCACTTT. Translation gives CASSQRVAGNSPLHF.

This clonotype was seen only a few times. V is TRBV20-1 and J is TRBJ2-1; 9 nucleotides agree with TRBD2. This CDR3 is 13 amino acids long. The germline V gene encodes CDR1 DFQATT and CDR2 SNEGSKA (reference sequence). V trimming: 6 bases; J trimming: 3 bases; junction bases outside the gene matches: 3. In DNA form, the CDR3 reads TGCAGTGCAACTAGCGGGTACTACAATGAGCAGTTCTTC. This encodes CSATSGYYNEQFF.

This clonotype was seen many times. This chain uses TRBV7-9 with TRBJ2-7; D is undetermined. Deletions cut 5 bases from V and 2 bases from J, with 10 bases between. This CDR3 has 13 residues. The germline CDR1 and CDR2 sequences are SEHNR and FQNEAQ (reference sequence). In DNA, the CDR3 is TGTGCCAGCAGCCCTCTTTACGCCTACGAGCAGTACTTC. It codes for CASSPLYAYEQYF.

In DNA, the CDR3 is TGTGCCAGCAGCCCAATGTTTAGCGGGAGCACAGATACGCAGTATTTT. Protein product: CASSPMFSGSTDTQYF. The V call is TRBV7-2, the J call TRBJ2-3; the match to TRBD2 covers 7 bases. Germline V gives CDR1 SGHTA, CDR2 FQGNSA. The CDR3 length is 16 residues. The V gene end was trimmed by 5 bases and the J gene end by 0 bases; junction bases not matched to a gene: 8.

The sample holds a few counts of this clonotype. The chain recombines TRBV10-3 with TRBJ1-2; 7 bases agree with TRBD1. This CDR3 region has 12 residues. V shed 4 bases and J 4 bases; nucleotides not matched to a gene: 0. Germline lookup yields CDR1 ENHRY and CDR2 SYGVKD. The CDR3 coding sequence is TGTGCCATCAGTGCAGGGGGCTATGGCTACACCTTC. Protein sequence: CAISAGGYGYTF.

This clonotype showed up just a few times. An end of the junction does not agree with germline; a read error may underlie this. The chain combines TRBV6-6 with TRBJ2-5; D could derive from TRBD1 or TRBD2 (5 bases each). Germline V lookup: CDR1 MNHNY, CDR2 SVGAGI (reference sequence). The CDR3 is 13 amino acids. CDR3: CACRTGAVETQYF. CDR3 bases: TGTGCCTGCAGGACCGGGGCAGTGGAGACCCAGTACTTC.

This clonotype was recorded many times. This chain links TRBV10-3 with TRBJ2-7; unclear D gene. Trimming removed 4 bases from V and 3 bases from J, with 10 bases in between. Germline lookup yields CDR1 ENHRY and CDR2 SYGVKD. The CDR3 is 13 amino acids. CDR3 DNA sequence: TGTGCCATCAGTGCAGGCGAGGTCTACGAGCAGTACTTC. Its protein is CAISAGEVYEQYF.